Here is one T cell receptor (beta chain) with its context. The authors' processing: Reference gene primer amplification gave estimated nucleated cell counts. TCRdb's table, derived via immunoSEQ multiplex PCR, lists solely in-frame clones and lacks some. That table gives V, J and clone size, and the DNA gave D and trimming. This sample has more than 110,000 clones, with about 80% found just once. The data derive from a study of blood T cell repertoires in COVID-19. Turning to the study itself: PBMCs, B-cell-depleted T cells, or T cells provided the cDNA or gDNA that made up the material.

V lost 6 bases to trimming and J lost 0 bases; unmatched junction nucleotides: 8. This CDR3 has 16 amino acids. Germline V gene lookup returns CDR1 MDHEN and CDR2 SYDVKM. The receptor comes from a woman aged 55-69 years with acute or convalescent COVID-19. The rearrangement joins TRBV28 to TRBJ1-5; the match to TRBD1 covers 7 bases. The sequencing input was peripheral blood. In nucleotides, the CDR3 is TGTGCCAGCAGCCGTAACAGGGGTAATAGCAATCAGCCCCAGCATTTT. Amino acid sequence: CASSRNRGNSNQPQHF. Variable domain in full (rest from reference TRBV28 and TRBJ1-5): DVKVTQSSRYLVKRTGEKVFLECVQDMDHENMFWYRQDPGLGLRLIYFSYDVKMKEKGDIPEGYSVSREKKERFSLILESASTNQTSMYLCASSRNRGNSNQPQHFGDGTRLSIL.